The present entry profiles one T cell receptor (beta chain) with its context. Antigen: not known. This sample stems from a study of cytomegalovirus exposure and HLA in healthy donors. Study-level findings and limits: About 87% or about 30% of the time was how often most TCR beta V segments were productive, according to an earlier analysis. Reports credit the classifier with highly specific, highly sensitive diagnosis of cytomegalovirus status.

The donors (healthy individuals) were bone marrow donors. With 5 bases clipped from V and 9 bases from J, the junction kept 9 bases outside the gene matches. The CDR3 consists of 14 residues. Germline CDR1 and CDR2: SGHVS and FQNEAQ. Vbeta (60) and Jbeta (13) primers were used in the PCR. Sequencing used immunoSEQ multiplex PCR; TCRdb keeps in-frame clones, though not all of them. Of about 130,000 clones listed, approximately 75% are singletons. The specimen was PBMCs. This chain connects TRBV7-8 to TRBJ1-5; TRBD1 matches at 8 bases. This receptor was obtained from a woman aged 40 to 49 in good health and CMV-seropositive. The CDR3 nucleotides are TGTGCCAGCAGCGTCAGACAGGGGTCTCGGCCCCAGCATTTT. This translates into CASSVRQGSRPQHF.